The T cell receptor beta chain under discussion was sequenced for a study of blood T cell repertoires in COVID-19. Study-level background: Both acute and convalescent COVID-19 samples were obtained from the United States, Italy and Spain. PBMCs, B-cell-depleted T cells, or T cells provided the cDNA or gDNA that made up the material.

As handled by the study authors: Amplification of reference gene primers was used by the study to estimate nucleated cell counts. Sequencing was performed with immunoSEQ multiplex PCR; in TCRdb, only in-frame clones are kept and a portion is missing. V and J calls and clone size are copied from that table; D and trimming were computed from the DNA. This table has 250,000 to 350,000 clones, approximately 86% appearing once. The CDR3 has 14 amino acids. CDR1 is SEHNR and CDR2 is FQNEAQ in the germline V gene (reference sequence). V gave up 4 bases and J gave up 10 bases; unmatched junction bases: 8. The genes are TRBV7-9 and TRBJ1-4; 8 positions match TRBD1. The sample comprised peripheral blood. The source of this sequence is a woman in her 50s who had recovered from COVID-19. The CDR3 is CASSYRGSDGKLFF. The CDR3 DNA sequence: TGTGCCAGCAGCTACAGGGGGTCGGATGGAAAACTGTTTTTT.